This TCR beta chain is from a study of patients and donors after allogeneic stem cell transplantation. A single record per CDR3 protein comes from TCRdb applying MiXCR to the RT-PCR reads. Found here are about 960,000 distinct CDR3 sequences, 18% of them singletons; the top ten hold roughly 6%. The V gene's germline CDR1 is SGHTA and CDR2 FQGTGA. The CDR3 length is 16 residues. Between the trimmed V and J ends, which lost 5 bases and 2 bases, there was a span of 16 bases. The sequence was collected from a human donor who was either an allogeneic HSCT recipient or a stem cell or donor lymphocyte infusion donor (not recorded which). It is not recorded whose cells these are; they may come from a transplant donor. The genes are TRBV7-3 and TRBJ2-4, with a tentative D call TRBD1 (5 bases). What was sequenced was blood, either unsorted or a sorted T cell fraction (not recorded which). The CDR3 nucleotides are TGTGCCAGCAGCACCAGACGGAAGGGGACCAAAAACATTCAGTACTTC. Translating gives CASSTRRKGTKNIQYF.